This T cell receptor (beta chain) stems from a study of T cells in Graves' hyperthyroidism and ophthalmopathy. Study-wide results and limits: Expanded thyroid clonotypes (above 0.001) were mostly also found in blood.

Diagnoses rested on clinical symptoms, serum thyroxine and TRAb, thyroid ultrasound and orbital computed tomography. Amplification of TCR beta CDR3 regions used RNA as the template. The HTBI set primed first-round TCR CDR3 RT-PCR. TCRdb redid the calling of the multiplex PCR reads with MiXCR, one entry per CDR3 protein. The sample carries hundreds of thousands of distinct CDR3 sequences, roughly 40% recorded once. As regards this clonotype: Its antigen is still unknown.

The sample taken for sequencing was blood. This sequence was found in a man in his late teens or twenties with Graves' hyperthyroidism.

DNA for the CDR3: TGTGCCAGCAGCGTCGGCGGGGCCAACGTCCTGACTTTC. Protein: CASSVGGANVLTF. The chain joins TRBV9 to TRBJ2-6; no firm D call. The germline V gene encodes CDR1 SGDLS and CDR2 YYNGEE. This CDR3 spans 13 amino acids. Deletions cut 2 bases from V and 4 bases from J, with 4 bases between.